Listed here are 30 T cell receptor beta chains from one sample, sequenced in a study of identical twins. TCRdb ran MiXCR on the 5' RACE reads and lists one entry per CDR3 protein. The data show 600,000 to 800,000 distinct CDR3 sequences, over 20% seen once. This sample also appeared in a second study, on T cells expressing NK-cell markers.

The sequenced sample consisted of PBMCs. These receptors were taken from a woman aged 18-29 years in good health.

The CDR3, as DNA: TGTGCCAGCAGTCGCCCAGGGACTAGCTACAATGAGCAGTTCTTC. Amino acid sequence: CASSRPGTSYNEQFF. The V gene is TRBV6-2 or TRBV6-3, the J gene TRBJ2-1, with TRBD2 matching over 8 bases. Trimming cost V 5 bases and J 3 bases; bases outside gene matches: 6. The germline V gene has CDR1 MNHEY and CDR2 SVGEGT. The length of the CDR3 is 15 residues.

This clonotype was seen only a few times. The chain is built from TRBV10-1 and TRBJ2-7, with 11 bases aligning to TRBD1. V shed 2 bases, J shed 9 bases, and the junction held 3 bases outside the gene matches. Germline assignment: CDR1 WNHNN and CDR2 SYGVQD (reference sequence). The CDR3 extends over 13 amino acids. The CDR3 spells CASSERDRGTQYF. For the CDR3, the DNA is TGCGCCAGCAGTGAGCGGGACAGGGGGACGCAGTACTTC.

This clonotype occurred a few times. The gene calls are TRBV18 and TRBJ1-4; D perhaps matches TRBD1 (5 bases). In germline, CDR1 is KGHSH, CDR2 LQKENI. The CDR3 covers 13 residues. V gave up 2 bases and J gave up 8 bases, with 9 bases separating them. CDR3 loop: CASSPGASEKLFF. The CDR3 DNA follows: TGTGCCAGCTCACCAGGGGCCAGCGAAAAACTGTTTTTT. Combining the CDR3 with reference TRBV18 and TRBJ1-4 gives the whole variable domain NAGVMQNPRHLVRRRGQEARLRCSPMKGHSHVYWYRQLPEEGLKFMVYLQKENIIDESGMPKERFSAEFPKEGPSILRIQQVVRGDSAAYFCASSPGASEKLFFGSGTQLSVL.

This clonotype was counted ten times or more. The chain uses TRBV6-5 and TRBJ2-5, with 9 bases matching TRBD1. The CDR3 runs 14 residues. Trimming removed 4 bases from V and 5 bases from J; junction bases left unmatched: 5. CDR1 is MNHEY and CDR2 is SVGAGI in the germline V gene. The CDR3 DNA is TGTGCCAGCAGTTTCGGGACAGGGAGGGAGACCCAGTACTTC. Its translation is CASSFGTGRETQYF.

This clonotype was recorded at least ten times. The chain carries TRBV27 and TRBJ1-1; no definite D call. The CDR3 totals 14 residues. V gave up 5 bases and J gave up 1 base, with 11 bases separating them. Germline V gene sequence: CDR1 MNHEY, CDR2 SMNVEV (reference sequence). The CDR3, as DNA: TGTGCCAGCAGTCCCCACCGGGGGAACACTGAAGCTTTCTTT. As protein: CASSPHRGNTEAFF.

The V gene is TRBV20-1, the J gene TRBJ2-1; 13 nucleotides line up with TRBD2. The CDR3 covers 15 residues. V shed 3 bases and J 7 bases; nucleotides not matched to a gene: 6. CDR1 DFQATT and CDR2 SNEGSKA come from the germline V gene (reference sequence). The chain's CDR3 is CSASRLAGGGNEQFF. CDR3 sequence (DNA): TGCAGTGCTAGTAGACTAGCGGGGGGTGGGAATGAGCAGTTCTTC.

The chain uses TRBV6-5 and TRBJ2-1; 11 bases agree with TRBD2. V trimming: 2 bases; J trimming: 4 bases; junction bases outside the gene matches: 4. Per germline, CDR1 MNHEY and CDR2 SVGAGI. There are 16 residues in the CDR3. This chain's CDR3 is CASSYRGLAVYNEQFF. In DNA form, the CDR3 reads TGTGCCAGCAGTTACCGGGGACTAGCGGTGTACAATGAGCAGTTCTTC.

This clonotype was picked up a small number of times. The chain carries TRBV5-1 and TRBJ2-7, with D tentatively TRBD2 (5 bases). Germline lookup yields CDR1 SGHRS and CDR2 YFSETQ. The CDR3 runs 15 residues. Trimming shortened V by 0 bases and J by 3 bases, and 13 bases separated the two germline ends. CDR3 nucleotide sequence: TGCGCCAGCAGCTTGGAGGTTAGCGCGAACTACGAGCAGTACTTC. The encoded protein is CASSLEVSANYEQYF.

The chain couples TRBV12-3 or TRBV12-4 to TRBJ2-6; tentative D call: TRBD1 (6 bases). This CDR3 comprises 15 residues. The V and J ends lost 2 bases and 13 bases respectively, with 18 bases between them. The CDR3 here is CASSLQQGIGGVLTF. The CDR3 DNA reads as TGTGCCAGCAGTTTACAGCAGGGGATTGGCGGGGTCCTGACTTTC.

This clonotype was found once. This chain links TRBV7-2 with TRBJ2-3, with D possibly being TRBD2 (6 bases). CDR1 and CDR2 (germline): SGHTA, FQGNSA. There are 15 residues in the CDR3. V lost 5 bases to trimming and J lost 6 bases, with 18 bases between them. CDR3 sequence: CASSLWRGPKDTQYF. The CDR3, as DNA: TGTGCCAGCAGCCTCTGGCGGGGACCCAAGGATACGCAGTATTTT.

At least ten counts were recorded for this clonotype. This sequence joins TRBV10-3 and TRBJ2-7; D remains ambiguous. Germline V CDR1 and CDR2: ENHRY, SYGVKD. CDR3 length: 11 residues. V lost 6 bases and J lost 2, with 5 bases in between. Here the CDR3 reads CAISRAYEQYF. The DNA for the CDR3 is TGTGCCATCAGCCGGGCCTACGAGCAGTACTTC.

This sequence joins TRBV12-3 or TRBV12-4 and TRBJ2-3; 8 bases align to TRBD2. This CDR3 has 14 residues. V lost 8 bases, J lost 0 bases, and 4 bases stayed unmatched. CDR3 in DNA: TGTGCCAGCGCCGAGCGGGGGAGCACAGATACGCAGTATTTT. Encoded protein: CASAERGSTDTQYF.

This chain connects TRBV14 to TRBJ2-7; the match to TRBD2 covers 8 bases. V gave up 4 bases and J gave up 5 bases; unmatched junction bases: 7. Germline CDR1 and CDR2: SGHDN and FVKESK. The length of the CDR3 is 14 residues. The CDR3 loop is CASSPGLESNEQYF. CDR3 bases: TGTGCCAGCAGCCCGGGACTAGAGTCAAACGAGCAGTACTTC. Based on the CDR3 plus reference TRBV14 and TRBJ2-7, the full variable domain is EAGVTQFPSHSVIEKGQTVTLRCDPISGHDNLYWYRRVMGKEIKFLLHFVKESKQDESGMPNNRFLAERTGGTYSTLKVQPAELEDSGVYFCASSPGLESNEQYFGPGTRLTVT.

This clonotype appeared a few times. The rearrangement joins TRBV12-3 or TRBV12-4 to TRBJ1-2; D unclear. This CDR3 comprises 13 residues. V was trimmed by 6 bases and J by 7 bases, leaving 15 bases between them. The CDR3 protein is CASSLRTRSGYTF. As DNA, the CDR3 is TGTGCCAGCAGCCTGAGGACGAGGAGTGGCTACACCTTC.

The chain uses TRBV12-3 or TRBV12-4 and TRBJ2-4; D remains unclear. CDR3 length: 16 residues. The V end was cut by 3 bases, the J end by 0 bases, with 12 bases between. The CDR3 loop is CASSFVPRIAKNIQYF. In nucleotides, the CDR3 is TGTGCCAGCAGTTTTGTTCCTCGGATAGCCAAAAACATTCAGTACTTC.

V gene TRBV3-1 combines with J gene TRBJ2-4; D possibly matches TRBD1 or TRBD2 (5 bases each). Germline values: CDR1 LGHDT, CDR2 YNNKEL (reference sequence). Trimming left V 2 bases short and J 12 bases short, with 11 bases between. The CDR3 is made up of 12 amino acids. The CDR3 protein is CASSQSGTTQYF. The DNA for the CDR3 is TGTGCCAGCAGCCAATCCGGGACCACTCAGTACTTC. Supplemented by reference TRBV3-1 and TRBJ2-4, the full variable domain reads DTAVSQTPKYLVTQMGNDKSIKCEQNLGHDTMYWYKQDSKKFLKIMFSYNNKELIINETVPNRFSPKSPDKAHLNLHINSLELGDSAVYFCASSQSGTTQYFGAGTRLSVL.

V and J are TRBV4-2 and TRBJ2-7, with TRBD2 identical over 8 bases. Germline trimming cut 0 bases from V and 6 bases from J; bases unmatched to any gene: 13. This CDR3 comprises 17 residues. From germline, CDR1 is LGHNA and CDR2 YNFKEQ. CDR3 nucleotide sequence: TGTGCCAGCAGCCAAGATGTGGCTAGCGGGCGCTTGGGCGAGCAGTACTTC. This gives the protein CASSQDVASGRLGEQYF.

This clonotype was counted a few times. The chain is built from TRBV18 and TRBJ1-2; 7 positions match TRBD1. Germline V gene lookup returns CDR1 KGHSH and CDR2 LQKENI. V lost 2 bases and J lost 8; bases outside the gene matches: 14. The CDR3 is made up of 16 amino acids. CDR3 in DNA: TGTGCCAGCTCACCAACAACTGGACAGGCCTCTATGGGCTACACCTTC. Translation: CASSPTTGQASMGYTF.

This clonotype has only a few counts. This sequence joins TRBV29-1 and TRBJ1-1; weak D call: TRBD1 (5 bases). The CDR3 contains 15 residues. Trimming left V 7 bases short and J 0 bases short, with 18 bases between. Germline-derived CDR1 and CDR2 are SQVTM and ANQGSEA. In DNA, the CDR3 is TGCAGCGGTTTATTAGTTTGGGGCCTGAACACTGAAGCTTTCTTT. Translating it yields CSGLLVWGLNTEAFF. The whole variable domain, remainder taken from reference TRBV29-1 and TRBJ1-1, is SAVISQKPSRDICQRGTSLTIQCQVDSQVTMMFWYRQQPGQSLTLIATANQGSEATYESGFVIDKFPISRPNLTFSTLTVSNMSPEDSSIYLCSGLLVWGLNTEAFFGQGTRLTVV.

The J gene is TRBJ1-1, the V gene TRBV29-1; D remains unclear. The CDR3 spans 11 residues. In germline, CDR1 is SQVTM, CDR2 ANQGSEA. The ends were cut back, 8 bases at V and 4 bases at J, with 11 bases in the middle. The CDR3 coding sequence is TGCAGCTTCCGGCGGGGCACTGAAGCTTTCTTT. It yields the protein CSFRRGTEAFF.

The table lists this clonotype with a few counts. The chain employs TRBV12-3 or TRBV12-4 and TRBJ2-4; D is ambiguous. The ends were cut back, 7 bases at V and 2 bases at J, with 12 bases in the middle. The CDR3 sequence is 14 residues long. CDR3 nucleotides: TGTGCCAGCACCCTCTCAGGCTCCAAAAACATTCAGTACTTC. Its translation: CASTLSGSKNIQYF.

The rearrangement joins TRBV7-9 to TRBJ2-7, with D tentatively TRBD2 (5 bases). The CDR3 has 17 residues. Germline V lookup: CDR1 SEHNR, CDR2 FQNEAQ (reference sequence). V dropped 4 bases and J dropped 5 bases, with 24 bases sitting between them. The CDR3 reads CASSSSSGSLVSHEQYF. CDR3 sequence (DNA): TGTGCCAGCAGCTCGTCGTCGGGGTCGTTGGTTTCACACGAGCAGTACTTC.

Only a few counts were recorded for this clonotype. The rearrangement links TRBV5-1 to TRBJ2-7, with a weak D call TRBD1 (6 bases). Per germline, CDR1 SGHRS and CDR2 YFSETQ. The ends were cut back, 2 bases at V and 4 bases at J, with 16 bases in the middle. CDR3 length equals 15 residues. The CDR3 bases are TGCGCCAGCAGCTTCACCGGGACAATGTTATACGAGCAGTACTTC. Encoded protein: CASSFTGTMLYEQYF.

V and J are TRBV11-1 and TRBJ2-2; 8 positions match TRBD2. Germline assignment: CDR1 SGHAT and CDR2 FQDESV (reference sequence). The J segment lost 0 bases and the V segment lost 3 bases, leaving 12 bases of the junction unmatched. The CDR3 length is 19 residues. CDR3 sequence: CASSFTTGGAGANTGELFF. The CDR3 DNA follows: TGTGCCAGCAGCTTTACCACAGGTGGAGCGGGAGCGAACACCGGGGAGCTGTTTTTT. The full variable domain, its missing parts supplied by reference TRBV11-1 and TRBJ2-2, is EAEVAQSPRYKITEKSQAVAFWCDPISGHATLYWYRQILGQGPELLVQFQDESVVDDSQLPKDRFSAERLKGVDSTLKIQPAELGDSAMYLCASSFTTGGAGANTGELFFGEGSRLTVL.

This clonotype appeared many times. The rearrangement links TRBV20-1 to TRBJ2-5, with D perhaps matching TRBD2 (5 bases). V shed 5 bases and J shed 6 bases, with 16 bases lying between them. Germline V gene lookup returns CDR1 DFQATT and CDR2 SNEGSKA (reference sequence). The CDR3 covers 13 residues. The CDR3 loop reads CSAHNPGGKTQYF. CDR3 coding DNA: TGCAGTGCTCATAACCCAGGAGGCAAGACCCAGTACTTC.

This clonotype was seen a few times. The genes are TRBV5-1 and TRBJ2-5; unclear D gene. Germline assignment: CDR1 SGHRS and CDR2 YFSETQ. V was clipped by 4 bases and J by 4 bases, with 11 bases between them. The CDR3 covers 13 residues. The CDR3 reads CASSRLWIETQYF. In nucleotides, the CDR3 is TGCGCCAGCAGCCGGTTGTGGATAGAGACCCAGTACTTC.

The chain combines TRBV7-6 with TRBJ2-1; D assignment may be TRBD1 or TRBD2 (6 bases each). The germline CDR1 and CDR2 sequences are SGHVS and FNYEAQ. V was shortened by 2 bases and J by 9 bases, with 14 bases between the two germline ends. CDR3 size: 14 residues. CDR3 amino acids: CASSLSRDIAEQFF. The CDR3 DNA is TGTGCCAGCAGCTTATCGCGGGACATAGCTGAGCAGTTCTTC.

The V call is TRBV12-3 or TRBV12-4, the J call TRBJ2-1, with D tentatively TRBD2 (6 bases). V was trimmed by 6 bases and J by 9 bases, leaving 12 bases between them. This CDR3 is 12 amino acids long. CDR3 DNA: TGTGCCAGCAGGGGGACTGAGGGTGAGCAGTTCTTC. It specifies CASRGTEGEQFF.

V usage is TRBV6-2 or TRBV6-3 and J usage is TRBJ2-2; TRBD1 aligns across 7 bases. The CDR3 loop spans 14 amino acids. The V gene's germline CDR1 is MNHEY and CDR2 SVGEGT. V lost 6 bases and J lost 3; bases outside the gene matches: 4. The CDR3 loop is CASRTGQYTGELFF. Here the CDR3 DNA reads TGTGCCAGCAGGACGGGACAGTACACCGGGGAGCTGTTTTTT.

This chain links TRBV6-1 with TRBJ2-3, with D perhaps matching TRBD2 (6 bases). V was pared by 6 bases and J by 1 base, with 14 bases between. This CDR3 contains 15 residues. CDR1 and CDR2 from the germline V gene are MNHNS and SASEGT. The CDR3 sequence: CASRFGGVGTDTQYF. In DNA form, the CDR3 reads TGTGCCAGCAGGTTTGGCGGGGTGGGCACAGATACGCAGTATTTT.